The 20 T cell receptor beta chains presented below share a single source sample, sequenced in a study of blood T cell repertoires in COVID-19. Only in-frame clones appear in the TCRdb table, and some are missing; sequencing was by immunoSEQ multiplex PCR. The table includes 85,000 to 90,000 clones, roughly 88% detected once. The sample taken for sequencing was peripheral blood. These receptor sequences come from a human donor in a cohort sampled during active COVID-19.

The rearrangement joins TRBV6-5 to TRBJ2-7, with D possibly TRBD2 on 6 matching bases. The V end lost 8 bases, the J end lost 4 bases, and 12 bases lay between the germline ends. Germline V gene lookup returns CDR1 MNHEY and CDR2 SVGAGI. CDR3 length: 12 amino acids. The CDR3 region has the DNA TGTGCCAGCCAAAATAGCGGTTACGAGCAGTACTTC. This sequence encodes CASQNSGYEQYF.

The chain links TRBV4-3 to TRBJ2-3; the match to TRBD2 covers 7 bases. Unmatched junction bases numbered 16, after V lost 4 bases and J lost 3 bases. Germline V gene data show CDR1 as LGHNA and CDR2 as YSLEER. The CDR3 runs to 18 residues. CDR3 nucleotides: TGCGCCAGCAGCCTCCGACCCCCAGCGGGAACGGTTACAGATACGCAGTATTTT. Translated: CASSLRPPAGTVTDTQYF.

The chain recombines TRBV5-6 with TRBJ2-7, with no clear D. This CDR3 has 13 amino acids. Per the germline V gene, CDR1 is SGHDT and CDR2 is YYEEEE. V dropped 1 base and J dropped 7 bases, with 12 bases sitting between them. The DNA for the CDR3 is TGTGCCAGCAGCTTGAGTTTCGGGTGGGAGCAGTACTTC. Translating it yields CASSLSFGWEQYF.

This clone was seen once. CDR3 bases: TGTGCCAGCAGCCCCCTCTCCTACGAGCAGTACTTC. Protein: CASSPLSYEQYF. The chain is built from TRBV7-2 and TRBJ2-7; no clear D. The CDR3 contains 12 residues. Between the trimmed V and J ends, which lost 5 bases and 0 bases, there was a span of 5 bases. The germline CDR1 and CDR2 sequences are SGHTA and FQGNSA.

The rearrangement uses TRBV7-9 and TRBJ2-2; TRBD2 matches at 9 bases. Per germline, CDR1 SEHNR and CDR2 FQNEAQ (reference sequence). The CDR3 consists of 16 residues. The V gene end was trimmed by 5 bases and the J gene end by 4 bases; junction bases not matched to a gene: 8. In DNA form, the CDR3 reads TGTGCCAGCAGCGGCGGACTAGCGCTACTCACCGGGGAGCTGTTTTTT. Translated: CASSGGLALLTGELFF.

V and J are TRBV28 and TRBJ2-3; D is uncertain. Trimming pared 3 bases from V and 2 bases from J, leaving 15 bases between. The CDR3 has 16 amino acids. Looked up from germline, CDR1 is MDHEN and CDR2 is SYDVKM. The CDR3 here is CASSFGPLGVTDTQYF. CDR3 DNA sequence: TGTGCCAGCAGTTTCGGCCCCCTAGGAGTCACAGATACGCAGTATTTT.

Here the CDR3 reads CASSHIGGRFEVGGYTF. CDR3 coding DNA: TGTGCCAGTAGCCATATTGGGGGCAGGTTCGAAGTCGGTGGCTACACCTTC. The chain uses TRBV19 and TRBJ1-2, with TRBD1 as a possible D gene (6 bases). V was pared by 6 bases and J by 7 bases, with 27 bases between. The CDR3 runs to 17 residues. Germline CDR1 is LNHDA and CDR2 is SQIVND (reference sequence).

The table lists this clone with a count of one. The V call is TRBV7-2, the J call TRBJ2-1; the D is unclear. Per germline, CDR1 SGHTA and CDR2 FQGNSA. Trimming cost V 4 bases and J 0 bases, with 13 bases left between them. The CDR3 sequence is 16 residues long. The CDR3 region is CASSSWAQSSYNEQFF. The CDR3 nucleotides read TGTGCCAGCAGCTCTTGGGCCCAGAGCTCCTACAATGAGCAGTTCTTC.

The chain carries TRBV5-6 and TRBJ2-3; TRBD1 matches at 10 bases. Germline-derived CDR1 and CDR2 are SGHDT and YYEEEE. CDR3 length equals 15 residues. V shed 2 bases and J 3 bases; nucleotides not matched to a gene: 3. CDR3 nucleotides: TGTGCCAGCAGCTTCCCGGGACAGGGGACAGATACGCAGTATTTT. Translated, it gives CASSFPGQGTDTQYF. Complete variable domain (other parts from reference TRBV5-6 and TRBJ2-3): DAGVTQSPTHLIKTRGQQVTLRCSPKSGHDTVSWYQQALGQGPQFIFQYYEEEERQRGNFPDRFSGHQFPNYSSELNVNALLLGDSALYLCASSFPGQGTDTQYFGPGTRLTVL.

This sequence joins TRBV9 and TRBJ2-1; 9 nucleotides align to TRBD1. Germline V gene sequence: CDR1 SGDLS, CDR2 YYNGEE. CDR3 size: 16 residues. Trimming took 4 bases from V and 5 from J; bases not matched to a gene: 10. The CDR3: CASSSLGQGRDNEQFF. DNA of the CDR3: TGTGCCAGCAGCTCCTTGGGACAGGGTCGGGACAATGAGCAGTTCTTC.

The J gene is TRBJ2-3, the V gene TRBV11-2; the match to TRBD1 covers 8 bases. The CDR3 contains 16 residues. V was pared by 0 bases and J by 3 bases, with 5 bases of the junction left unmatched. The V gene's germline CDR1 is SGHAT and CDR2 FQNNGV. CDR3 in amino acids: CASSLDIQGGTDTQYF. The CDR3 coding sequence is TGTGCCAGCAGCTTAGATATACAGGGGGGAACAGATACGCAGTATTTT.

The V and J genes are TRBV11-2 and TRBJ2-5, with D unresolved. V lost 5 bases and J 8 bases, leaving 9 bases between the germline ends. This CDR3 contains 11 residues. CDR1 is SGHAT, CDR2 FQNNGV, per germline. The CDR3 here is CASSTTATQYF. The DNA of the CDR3 is TGTGCCAGCAGCACCACAGCTACCCAGTACTTC.

In its sample, this clone was seen a few times. V usage is TRBV19 and J usage is TRBJ1-2; TRBD1 aligns across 8 bases. Germline V gene lookup returns CDR1 LNHDA and CDR2 SQIVND (reference sequence). The CDR3 is 10 residues long. Here the CDR3 DNA reads TGTCAGGACAGGGCCTATGGCTACACCTTC. As protein: CQDRAYGYTF. The full variable domain, in which reference TRBV19 and TRBJ1-2 provide the parts outside the CDR3, is DGGITQSPKYLFRKEGQNVTLSCEQNLNHDAMYWYRQDPGQGLRLIYYSQIVNDFQKGDIAEGYSVSREKKESFPLTVTSAQKNPTAFYLCQDRAYGYTFGSGTRLTVV.

J is TRBJ2-5 and V is TRBV6-2 or TRBV6-3; 7 nucleotides align to TRBD1. With V trimmed by 2 bases and J by 2 bases, 17 bases remained unmatched. Per germline, CDR1 MNHEY and CDR2 SVGEGT. This CDR3 is 19 amino acids long. CDR3 region: CASSYDEDRELGQQETQYF. The DNA of the CDR3 is TGTGCCAGCAGTTACGATGAGGATCGGGAATTGGGACAGCAAGAGACCCAGTACTTC.

The chain uses TRBV24-1 and TRBJ2-7, with D possibly being TRBD1 (6 bases). Trimming cost V 1 base and J 7 bases, with 7 bases left between them. The germline V gene has CDR1 KGHDR and CDR2 SFDVKD. The length of the CDR3 is 12 residues. The CDR3 loop reads CATSDLRGEQYF. DNA for the CDR3: TGTGCCACCAGTGATTTAAGGGGGGAGCAGTACTTC.

The J gene is TRBJ2-5, the V gene TRBV6-5; perhaps TRBD2 as D (8 bases). Trimming removed 2 bases from V and 7 bases from J, with 14 bases in between. The CDR3 is made up of 14 amino acids. CDR1 is MNHEY and CDR2 is SVGAGI in the germline V gene. The CDR3 coding sequence is TGTGCCAGCAGTTACGGGGACAGCGGGGGGACCCAGTACTTC. This sequence encodes CASSYGDSGGTQYF.

The genes are TRBV11-2 and TRBJ2-3; the match to TRBD2 covers 8 bases. The CDR3 spans 14 residues. J gave up 10 bases and V 5 bases, and 11 bases lay outside the gene matches. Germline CDR1 is SGHAT and CDR2 is FQNNGV. As DNA, the CDR3 is TGTGCCAGCAGCCCCGGGACTAGATATGGGGCGCAGTATTTT. Residues: CASSPGTRYGAQYF.

V and J are TRBV5-5 and TRBJ1-2; D remains unclear. Trimming removed 1 base from V and 0 bases from J, with 10 bases in between. This CDR3 spans 15 amino acids. The germline V gene encodes CDR1 SGHKS and CDR2 YYEKEE (reference sequence). The CDR3 reads CASSLMGDANYGYTF. The CDR3 DNA follows: TGTGCCAGCAGCTTGATGGGAGATGCTAACTATGGCTACACCTTC.

This clone was counted once. This chain joins TRBV5-8 and TRBJ2-1; the match to TRBD1 covers 9 bases. V gave up 5 bases and J gave up 2 bases; unmatched junction bases: 8. The CDR3 contains 16 residues. Germline values: CDR1 SGHTS, CDR2 YDEGEE. CDR3 amino acids: CASRSPTGGTYNEQFF. The CDR3 nucleotides read TGTGCCAGCAGATCGCCGACAGGGGGAACCTACAATGAGCAGTTCTTC.

The gene calls are TRBV12-5 and TRBJ1-3; D gene uncertain. CDR1 LGHNT and CDR2 FRNRAP come from the germline V gene. Trimming removed 0 bases at V and 0 bases at J, with 12 bases between. CDR3 length equals 17 residues. CDR3 protein: CASGLVLNSFSGNTIYF. The CDR3 coding sequence is TGTGCTAGTGGTTTGGTACTTAACTCCTTCTCTGGAAACACCATATATTTT.